This T cell receptor beta chain was sequenced in a study of human T cells and chemical hapten exposure (dated by TCRdb to about 2021). Study-wide context: The libraries were sequenced as a pool, and the TCR yield per sample differed mostly because of small variations in library volumes within the pool. This study followed changes in the peripheral blood TCR repertoire in vivo during primary and secondary sensitization of alopecia patients to the hapten diphenylcyclopropenone (DPC). From each blood RNA sample, both TCR alpha and TCR beta chains were sequenced.

Library construction relied on RACE. The sequencing machine was a NextSeq 500. Library preparation attached unique molecular identifiers to individual cDNA molecules for quantitative, reproducible TCR counting. The original pipeline was this. The median number of TCRs per sample was 85,000 to 100,000, ranging from about 20,000 to 750,000. The Decombinator software suite was used to annotate the V, J and CDR3 of the TCR reads. To make PS versus PT1 abundance plots, every sample was subsampled to the same number of TCRs (28,000). TCRs were defined as expanded if absent before sensitization and observed at least eight times at the 2-week time point. TCRdb reran the public reads through fastp at Q25 and MiXCR, keeping productive beta chains. One record per CDR3 amino acid sequence lists the most common genes and DNA. Clone size and V and J calls follow TCRdb, not the original study. Recorded for this sample are around 45,000 distinct CDR3 sequences; 3.5% to 4.5% of them occurred a single time. The ten largest clonotypes hold under 6.5% of the sample.

The sample's time point, from its label and the paper: healthy volunteer bleed at 2 weeks. Total RNA was extracted from unfractionated whole blood collected in Tempus Blood RNA tubes. Roughly 5 healthy volunteers acted as controls for TCR sequencing and had blood drawn at day 0, 2 weeks and 6 weeks. Overall study outcomes, separate from this receptor: DPC sensitization did not change how many TCRs were above 1 in 1000 frequency, and no evidence was found of alterations in global repertoire structure. Repeated subsampling changed both the strength of the expansion versus patch-test correlation and the threshold at which that correlation became significant.

A note on this clonotype: Its antigen is still unknown. No base qualities exist here, and no much larger clone lies one base off it.

Input material: whole blood. The source is a human donor in good health. Some clones in this sample may be carry-over from other donors' samples.

The CDR3 protein: CASSFWTGGNQPQHF. The sequenced DNA is TGTGCCAGCAGCTTTTGGACAGGGGGGAATCAGCCCCAGCATTTT. The chain uses TRBV5-4 and TRBJ1-5, and 10 junctional nucleotides match TRBD1. The junction shows trimming of 2 bases on V and 4 bases on J, and the gene matches do not reach 3 bases of it. CDR1 and CDR2 are read off the germline V gene (reference sequence) as SGHNT and YYREEE. From the cysteine up to the phenylalanine, the CDR3 has a length of 15 residues. The only DNA kept is the CDR3, 45 bases in frame from the first base.